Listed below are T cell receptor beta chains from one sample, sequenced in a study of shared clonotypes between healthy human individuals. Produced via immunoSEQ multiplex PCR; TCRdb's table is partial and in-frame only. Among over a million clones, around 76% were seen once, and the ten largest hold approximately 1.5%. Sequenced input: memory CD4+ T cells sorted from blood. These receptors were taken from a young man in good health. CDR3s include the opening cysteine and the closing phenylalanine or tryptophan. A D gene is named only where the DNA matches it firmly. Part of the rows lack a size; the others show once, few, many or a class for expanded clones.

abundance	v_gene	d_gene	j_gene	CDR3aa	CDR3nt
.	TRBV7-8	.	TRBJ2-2	CASDSAGFNTGELFF	TGTGCCAGCGACTCGGCCGGGTTCAACACCGGGGAGCTGTTTTTT
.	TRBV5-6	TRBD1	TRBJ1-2	CASSLVPGQNYGYTF	TGTGCCAGCAGCTTGGTACCGGGACAGAACTATGGCTACACCTTC
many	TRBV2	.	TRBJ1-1	CASSEGSETSEAFF	TGTGCCAGCAGTGAAGGTTCGGAGACTTCTGAAGCTTTCTTT
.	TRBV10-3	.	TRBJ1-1	CAISERGTTNTEAFF	TGTGCCATCAGTGAGCGAGGGACGACGAACACTGAAGCTTTCTTT
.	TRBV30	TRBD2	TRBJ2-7	CAWRSLAGGSREQYF	TGTGCCTGGAGATCTCTAGCGGGAGGGTCTAGAGAGCAGTACTTC
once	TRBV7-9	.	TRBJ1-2	CASSYSQGYGYTF	TGTGCCAGCAGCTACAGCCAGGGCTACGGCTACACCTTC
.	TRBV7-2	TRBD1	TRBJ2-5	CASSPGQQETQYF	TGTGCCAGCAGCCCGGGACAGCAAGAGACCCAGTACTTC
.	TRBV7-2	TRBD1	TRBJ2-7	CASTTTGGPYEQYF	TGTGCCAGCACCACGACAGGGGGCCCCTACGAGCAGTACTTC
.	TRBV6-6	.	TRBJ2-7	CASRTIGTGRYEQYF	TGTGCCAGCAGAACCATTGGGACGGGGAGATACGAGCAGTACTTC
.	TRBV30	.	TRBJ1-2	CAWSVMDYGYTF	TGTGCCTGGAGCGTGATGGACTATGGCTACACCTTC
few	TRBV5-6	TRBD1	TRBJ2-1	CASSGQGRNTVNEQFF	TGTGCCAGCAGCGGACAGGGGCGGAATACTGTCAATGAGCAGTTCTTC
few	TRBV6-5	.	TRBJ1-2	CASRGEVFGYTF	TGTGCCAGCCGTGGGGAGGTTTTTGGCTACACCTTC
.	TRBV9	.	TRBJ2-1	CASSVNSHEQFF	TGTGCCAGCAGCGTGAACTCCCATGAGCAGTTCTTC
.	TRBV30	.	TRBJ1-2	CAWSVQWSAYTF	TGTGCCTGGAGTGTACAGTGGTCAGCCTACACCTTC
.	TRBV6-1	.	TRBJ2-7	CASSPGQSYEQYF	TGTGCCAGCAGCCCTGGACAGAGCTACGAGCAGTACTTC
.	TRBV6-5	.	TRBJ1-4	CASSSGFYEKLFF	TGTGCCAGCAGTTCGGGATTCTATGAAAAACTGTTTTTT
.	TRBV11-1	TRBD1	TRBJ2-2	CASSGQGTGELFF	TGTGCCAGCAGTGGACAGGGTACGGGGGAGCTGTTTTTT
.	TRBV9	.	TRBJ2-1	CASSGLLTRRYNEQFF	TGTGCCAGCAGCGGGCTCCTGACTAGGAGGTACAATGAGCAGTTCTTC
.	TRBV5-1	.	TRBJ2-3	CASSIGGGRSTDTQYF	TGCGCCAGCAGTATTGGTGGGGGCAGAAGCACAGATACGCAGTATTTT
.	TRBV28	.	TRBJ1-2	CASSLVGDGYTF	TGTGCCAGCAGTTTGGTTGGGGACGGCTACACCTTC
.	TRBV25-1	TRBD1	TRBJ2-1	CASSGRTGVNEQFF	TGTGCCAGCAGTGGTAGGACAGGGGTAAATGAGCAGTTCTTC
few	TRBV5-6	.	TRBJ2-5	CASSWVGQETQYF	TGTGCCAGCAGCTGGGTTGGCCAAGAGACCCAGTACTTC
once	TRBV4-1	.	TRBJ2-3	CASSQDRVRTDTQYF	TGCGCCAGCAGCCAAGATCGGGTCCGCACAGATACGCAGTATTTT
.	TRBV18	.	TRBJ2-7	CASSPSSYEQYF	TGTGCCAGCTCACCTAGCTCCTACGAGCAGTACTTC
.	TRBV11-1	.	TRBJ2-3	CASSPPWNTDTQYF	TGTGCCAGCAGCCCCCCGTGGAACACAGATACGCAGTATTTT
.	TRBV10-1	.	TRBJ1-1	CASSESSVLGAFF	TGCGCCAGCAGTGAGTCGAGCGTGCTCGGGGCTTTCTTT
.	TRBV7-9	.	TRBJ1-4	CASSTRGTNEKLFF	TGTGCCAGCAGTACCAGGGGAACTAATGAAAAACTGTTTTTT
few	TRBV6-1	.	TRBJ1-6	CASRPGLYNSPLHF	TGTGCCAGCCGGCCAGGACTCTATAATTCACCCCTCCACTTT
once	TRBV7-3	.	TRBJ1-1	CASSSNMNTEAFF	TGTGCCAGCAGCTCTAACATGAACACTGAAGCTTTCTTT
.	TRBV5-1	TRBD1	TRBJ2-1	CASSPGTGVRDEQFF	TGCGCCAGCAGCCCGGGGACAGGGGTGAGGGATGAGCAGTTCTTC
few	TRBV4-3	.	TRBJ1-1	CASSQDPGRLEAFF	TGCGCCAGCAGCCAAGATCCAGGGAGGTTGGAAGCTTTCTTT
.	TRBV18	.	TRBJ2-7	CASSPAGWYEQYF	TGTGCCAGCTCACCAGCGGGTTGGTACGAGCAGTACTTC
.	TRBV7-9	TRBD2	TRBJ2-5	CASSLVAGQRYF	TGTGCCAGCAGCCTCGTAGCGGGGCAGAGGTACTTC
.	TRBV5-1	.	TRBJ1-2	CASSLVTAARGYTF	TGCGCCAGCAGCTTGGTGACGGCCGCCAGGGGCTACACCTTC
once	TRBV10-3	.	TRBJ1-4	CAISAREDEKLFF	TGTGCCATCAGTGCCAGGGAAGATGAAAAACTGTTTTTT
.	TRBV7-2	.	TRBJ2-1	CASSFNNEQFF	TGTGCCAGCAGCTTTAACAATGAGCAGTTCTTC
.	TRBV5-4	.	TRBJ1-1	CASSRGWRTEAFF	TGTGCCAGCAGCAGGGGTTGGCGCACTGAAGCTTTCTTT
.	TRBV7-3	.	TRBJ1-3	CASSTQNGNTIYF	TGTGCCAGCAGCACTCAGAACGGAAACACCATATATTTT
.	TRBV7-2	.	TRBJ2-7	CASSLAGPFSYEQYF	TGTGCCAGCAGCTTAGCAGGGCCCTTCTCCTACGAGCAGTACTTC
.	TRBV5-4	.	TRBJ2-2	CASSKMKNTGELFF	TGTGCCAGCAGTAAAATGAAAAACACCGGGGAGCTGTTTTTT
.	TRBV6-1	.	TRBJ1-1	CASSEPGAVSTEAFF	TGTGCCAGCAGTGAACCTGGGGCAGTAAGCACTGAAGCTTTCTTT
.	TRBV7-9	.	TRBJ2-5	CASSFLLETQYF	TGTGCCAGCAGCTTTCTTCTAGAGACCCAGTACTTC
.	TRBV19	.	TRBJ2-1	CASSYGSGRYNEQFF	TGTGCCAGTAGCTATGGGAGCGGGCGCTACAATGAGCAGTTCTTC
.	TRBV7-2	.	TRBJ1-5	CASSLADLNQPQHF	TGTGCCAGCAGCTTAGCGGACCTGAATCAGCCCCAGCATTTT
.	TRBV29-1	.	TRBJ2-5	CSVPDSYQETQYF	TGCAGCGTACCAGACAGTTACCAAGAGACCCAGTACTTC
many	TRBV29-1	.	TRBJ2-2	CSARGPNTGELFF	TGCAGCGCGCGGGGGCCGAACACCGGGGAGCTGTTTTTT
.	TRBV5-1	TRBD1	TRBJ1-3	CASSTIGTGGTGNTIYF	TGCGCCAGCAGCACCATCGGGACAGGGGGCACTGGAAACACCATATATTTT
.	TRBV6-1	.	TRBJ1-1	CASSQQGGTEAFF	TGTGCCAGCAGTCAACAGGGTGGCACTGAAGCTTTCTTT
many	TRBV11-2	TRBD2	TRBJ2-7	CASSLGAGGATYEQYF	TGTGCCAGCAGCTTAGGGGCCGGGGGGGCCACCTACGAGCAGTACTTC
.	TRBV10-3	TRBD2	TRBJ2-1	CAISQGLAGGNEQFF	TGTGCCATCAGCCAAGGACTAGCGGGAGGAAATGAGCAGTTCTTC
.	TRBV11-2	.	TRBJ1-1	CASSLNQAWNTEAFF	TGTGCCAGCAGCCTCAACCAGGCGTGGAACACTGAAGCTTTCTTT